This TCR beta chain was recorded in a study of cytomegalovirus exposure and HLA in healthy donors (dated by TCRdb to 2015 to 2018). At the level of the whole study: In an earlier analysis of roughly 590 of the donors, 276 Gb of sequence data and roughly 100 million unique TCR beta sequences from roughly 180 million T cells were reported. An early release covering more than 500 HLA-typed donors comprised 300 to 350 gigabases of sequencing data and 85 million or so unique TCR sequences. Of the roughly 420 genotyped donors, 80% to 90% were placed in the genetic ancestry cluster associated with self-reported Caucasian donors. The aim of the study was to test whether cataloging public T cell receptors could identify signatures of past pathogen exposure. The T cell repertoires of 670 or so subjects were profiled by immunosequencing and related to cytomegalovirus serostatus. Besides the first cohort of roughly 700 subjects, a separate validation cohort made up of roughly 120 different subjects was used. To predict cytomegalovirus infection status, the study brought together high-throughput TCR immunosequencing, statistical association of individual TCRs with disease status, and machine learning. To study patterns of TCR occurrence, a later analysis re-analyzed previously published TCR beta repertoires from 650 to 750 donors and added high-resolution HLA genotyping. The later analysis used no new phenotypic data to find candidate immune exposures, relying instead on TCR beta sequences and their occurrence across donors. In an earlier analysis of 500 to 650 of the donors, high-throughput TCR beta sequencing was used to judge whether each TCR beta V gene segment behaved as functional or pseudogenic. Donor age, sex, ethnicity and CMV serostatus were compiled alongside the repertoire data. A later genetic analysis used genome-wide SNP genotypes for 398 of the 666 donors, treating that subset as a discovery cohort. All discovery cohort repertoires had been generated on a single sequencing platform. Both class I and class II loci were covered by HLA typing, at four-digit resolution. Typing coverage differed by locus: A, B, C, DRB1 and DQB1 were typed in roughly 620-640 donors, DQA1 in 500 to 550, DPA1 in approximately 600, and DPB1 in approximately 450. A handful of DR-DQ haplotypes were treated as single units for association and clustering because of strong linkage in the cohort. Among 300 to 500 genotyped donors of the cohort, an average of about 240,000 unique TCR beta nucleotide sequences was sequenced per donor, of which approximately 19% were non-productive. Results and caveats for the whole study, not just this receptor: Linkage disequilibrium might explain the correlated functional status among segregating V segments, but an unknown experimental factor could not be ruled out. A cluster of highly shared sequence variants was judged likely to be a technical artifact of the sequencing pipeline. In vitro tests confirmed that a few of the cytomegalovirus-associated TCR beta chains recognize cytomegalovirus antigens. The only immune exposure information available for the cohort was CMV serostatus. In an earlier analysis of 450 to 750 of the donors, most TCR beta V segments appeared in productive rearrangements about 90% or about 30% of the time, broadly matching IMGT annotations. A total of 150 to 200 TCR beta chains were listed by the study as associated with cytomegalovirus. V-gene and J-gene trimming of TCR beta chains was associated with a missense DCLRE1C variant in a later genetic analysis, and the association was replicated in an independent cohort. Most TCR sequences were seen in very few donors, while some public TCRs were found in many individuals. The authors suggested that the approach could potentially be extended to other disease states and immunological phenotypes. A further reported finding was that TCR beta sequences accurately predicted the HLA-A and HLA-B alleles for most subjects in the first cohort. Because counts were too low, 15 to 20 rarely observed V segments, including chromosome 9 orphons, were excluded from the earlier analysis of roughly 580 of the donors. Because HLA typing was unavailable for some donors at each locus, only the typed subset was used in association tests. In a later analysis, several top co-occurrence clusters were reported to appear linked to parvovirus B19, influenza, CMV and Epstein-Barr virus. Presence/absence analyses assumed roughly uniform sequencing depth across donors, an assumption that may not hold. Only TCR beta chains were sequenced in this cohort, and the absence of alpha or paired-chain data limited detectable features. In a later analysis, HLA-associated TCR beta chains were found to be more clonally expanded and to have lower generation probabilities than equally common non-associated chains. Strong co-occurrence of HLA alleles, especially DR and DQ, made assigning TCR associations to individual alleles difficult. Some IMGT-functional V segments, including TRBV6-2 and TRBV6-3, could not be told apart with the 87-base-pair reads, so those segments were excluded. A later analysis found that TCR association rates varied across HLA loci, with DRB1 alleles showing the most associated TCRs and HLA-C alleles the fewest. According to a later analysis, most CMV-associated TCR beta chains appeared to be HLA-restricted, and the HLA associations seemed to be driven largely by CMV exposure. In a later analysis, some 17,000 TCR beta sequences were associated with specific HLA alleles at a false discovery rate of 0.05. The classifier was reported to diagnose cytomegalovirus status with high specificity and sensitivity in both the original and validation cohorts. In a later genetic analysis, fewer N-insertions in productive TCRs were reported among donors in an Asian-associated ancestry cluster than the roughly 640-donor mean.

Libraries were prepared through the immunoSEQ multiplex PCR assay. The multiplex PCR relied on a mix of 60 forward primers for TCR Vbeta segments and 13 reverse primers for TCR Jbeta segments. The CDR3 region of rearranged TCR beta genes was amplified from genomic DNA with a multiplex PCR assay. On the Illumina HiSeq System, the amplified TCR beta libraries were sequenced as 87-base-pair reads. The study's processing was this. In a later analysis, roughly 80 million unique TCR beta chains were counted across the 666 repertoires, and around 11 million of these chains were shared by at least two donors. Raw reads were error-corrected and collapsed into unique sequences with a nearest-neighbor algorithm that merged closely related sequences to remove PCR and sequencing errors. To assign V, D and J gene segments, CDR3 sequences were aligned to IMGT reference sequences. For a sequence to be retained, a match of at least six nucleotides was required to both a V gene segment and a J gene segment. A rearrangement was called productive if the CDR3 had no stop codons and remained in frame with V and J, and every other rearrangement was called non-productive. Following IMGT convention, CDR3 was defined as the stretch from the second conserved V-encoded cysteine up to the conserved J-encoded phenylalanine. The earlier analysis of around 640 of the donors excluded sequences that lacked an unambiguous match to a single V gene segment. An earlier analysis of roughly 590 of the donors called V segments functional above 56.7% productive rearrangements and segregating when the between-donor standard deviation exceeded 5%. A statistical classification framework was developed to diagnose cytomegalovirus status using the catalog of TCR beta chain sequences. In a later analysis, TCR nucleotide sequences were compared against IMGT/GENE-DB human TR gene sequences so that V and J genes could be assigned. A later analysis assigned CDR3 sequences and most-parsimonious VDJ recombination scenarios with the TCRdist pipeline. In a later analysis, each TCR beta chain was defined by its CDR3 amino acid sequence together with its V-gene family, and reads without a unique V-gene family were excluded. To address suspected cross-contamination and a sequencing artifact, a later analysis removed under 600 highly shared, low-generation-probability nucleotide sequences. In a later analysis, a clonal expansion index was calculated for each public chain from normalized within-repertoire ranks of inferred template counts. In a later analysis, generation probabilities were computed with a VDJ recombination model fitted to out-of-frame rearrangements, and the resulting probabilities were checked against IGoR. In a later analysis, hypergeometric tests were used to score TCR-TCR, TCR-HLA and TCR-CMV co-occurrence, with a repertoire-size bias correction applied to TCR pairs. In a later analysis, false discovery rates were estimated by permuting HLA or CMV assignments 20 times. In a later analysis, co-occurring TCRs were grouped with DBSCAN, and TCRdist sequence similarity was added when clustering was performed within HLA-allele-positive subsets. Co-occurrence clustering excluded repertoires with fewer than 30,000 or more than 120,000 public chains, plus five with anomalous nucleotide sharing. The source is immuneACCESS, and TCRdb retained only in-frame sequences with V and J called. Part of the clones is not carried over; for the studies checked, unresolved V genes explain less than half of this, and the remainder is unexplained. V and J calls and clone size are as listed in that table; D and trimming were resolved from the DNA. A total of about 61,000 clones appear in this sample, over 70% of them only once. The ten largest clones represent approximately 50% of the sample.

V and J are trimmed by 4 bases and 2 bases, and the gene matches miss 5 bases of the junction. The CDR3 contains 14 residues, cysteine and phenylalanine counted. Just CDR3 DNA is preserved here, 42 bases in frame from base 1. This clone has just a few counts. What antigen it recognizes has not been identified. No per-base quality is available; no much larger clone lies one base away. In total, just over 650 healthy bone marrow donors made up the cohort. All cohort members were sampled while nominally healthy, although unrecorded immune exposures were likely present. The donor was CMV seropositive and was included in the group of approximately 300 seropositive cohort members. Every donor gave a peripheral blood sample, and the peripheral blood mononuclear cells from that sample were used for TCR beta sequencing. The Qiagen DNeasy Blood Extraction Kit was used to extract genomic DNA from the blood cell samples.

The receptor comes from a middle-aged man in good health and CMV-seropositive. In this chain, TRBV5-3 is recombined with TRBJ2-7; TRBD1 matches 8 bases in the middle. TRBV5-3 is an open reading frame, and its role is uncertain. Sequencing was done on a sample of PBMCs. The CDR3 sequence is CARSPRTGTYEQYF. The DNA reads TGTGCCAGAAGCCCACGGACAGGGACCTACGAGCAGTACTTC.